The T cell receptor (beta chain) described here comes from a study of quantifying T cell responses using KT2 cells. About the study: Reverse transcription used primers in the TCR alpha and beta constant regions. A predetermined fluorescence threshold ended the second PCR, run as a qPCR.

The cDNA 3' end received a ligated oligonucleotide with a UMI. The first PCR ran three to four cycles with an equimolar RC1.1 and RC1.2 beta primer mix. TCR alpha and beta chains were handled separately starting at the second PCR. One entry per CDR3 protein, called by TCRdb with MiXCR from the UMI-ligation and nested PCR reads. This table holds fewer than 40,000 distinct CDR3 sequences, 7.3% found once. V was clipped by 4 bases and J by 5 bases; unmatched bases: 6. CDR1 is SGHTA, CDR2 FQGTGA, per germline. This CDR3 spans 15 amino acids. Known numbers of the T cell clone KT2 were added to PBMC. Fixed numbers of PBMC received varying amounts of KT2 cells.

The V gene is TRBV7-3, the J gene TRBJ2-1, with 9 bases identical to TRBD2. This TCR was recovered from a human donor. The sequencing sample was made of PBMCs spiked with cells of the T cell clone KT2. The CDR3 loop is CASSSLGLANNEQFF. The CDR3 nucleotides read TGTGCCAGCAGCTCCTTGGGACTAGCAAACAATGAGCAGTTCTTC.